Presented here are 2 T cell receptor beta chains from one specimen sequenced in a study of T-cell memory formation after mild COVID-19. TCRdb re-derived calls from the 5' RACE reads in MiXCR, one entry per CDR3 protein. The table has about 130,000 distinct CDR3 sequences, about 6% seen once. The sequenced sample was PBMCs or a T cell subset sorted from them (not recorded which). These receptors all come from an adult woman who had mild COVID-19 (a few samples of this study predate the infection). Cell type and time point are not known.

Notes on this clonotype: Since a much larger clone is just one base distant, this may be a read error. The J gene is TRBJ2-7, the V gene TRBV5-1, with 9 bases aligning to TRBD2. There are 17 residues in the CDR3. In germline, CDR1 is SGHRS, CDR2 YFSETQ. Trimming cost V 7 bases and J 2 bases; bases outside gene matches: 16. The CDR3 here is CASRNRQTSGRPYEQYF. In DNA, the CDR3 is TGCGCCAGCCGCAATCGCCAGACTAGCGGCCGTCCCTACGAGCAGTACTTC. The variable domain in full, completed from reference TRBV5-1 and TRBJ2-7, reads KAGVTQTPRYLIKTRGQQVTLSCSPISGHRSVSWYQQTPGQGLQFLFEYFSETQRNKGNFPGRFSGRQFSNSRSEMNVSTLELGDSALYLCASRNRQTSGRPYEQYFGPGTRLTVT.

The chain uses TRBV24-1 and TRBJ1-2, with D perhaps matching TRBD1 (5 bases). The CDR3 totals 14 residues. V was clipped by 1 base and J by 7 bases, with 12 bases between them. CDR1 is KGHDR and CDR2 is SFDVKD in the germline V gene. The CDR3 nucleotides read TGTGCCACCAGTGATTTTCGCCAGGGAGGTGGCTACACCTTC. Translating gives CATSDFRQGGGYTF.